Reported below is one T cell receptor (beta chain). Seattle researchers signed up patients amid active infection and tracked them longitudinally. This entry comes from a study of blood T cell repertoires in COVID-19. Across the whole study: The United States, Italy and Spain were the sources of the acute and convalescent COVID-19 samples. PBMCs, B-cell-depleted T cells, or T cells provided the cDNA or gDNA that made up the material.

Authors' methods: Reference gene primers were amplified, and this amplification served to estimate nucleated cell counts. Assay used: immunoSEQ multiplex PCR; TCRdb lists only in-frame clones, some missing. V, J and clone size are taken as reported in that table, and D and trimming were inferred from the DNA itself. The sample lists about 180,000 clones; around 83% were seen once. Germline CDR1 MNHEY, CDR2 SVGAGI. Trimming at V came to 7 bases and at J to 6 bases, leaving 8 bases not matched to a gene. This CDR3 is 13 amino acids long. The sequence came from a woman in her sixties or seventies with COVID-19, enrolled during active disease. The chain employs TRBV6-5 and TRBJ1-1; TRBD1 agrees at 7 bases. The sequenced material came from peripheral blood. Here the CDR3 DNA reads TGTGCCAGCACCCCTAGGCAGGGGGCTGAAGCTTTCTTT. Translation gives CASTPRQGAEAFF.